The 5 T cell receptor beta chains below were found in one sample sequenced in a study of shared clonotypes between healthy human individuals. Clones were sequenced by immunoSEQ multiplex PCR, and TCRdb holds only the in-frame ones, with some missing. The sample records approximately 2.5 million clones, roughly 93% being singletons. Sequences were obtained from naive CD4+ T cells from PBMCs. The sample's subset: CD45RA+ positively selected. The receptor set was obtained from a man younger than 35 in good health. Some clones in this sample may be carry-over from other donors' samples.

The chain has TRBV12-2 and TRBJ2-7. TRBV12-2 is termed a pseudogene. The CDR3 is 15 residues long. Here the CDR3 DNA reads TGTGCAAGTCGCCCCCTAGGGACGGGCGTCGACGAGCAGTACTTC. Encoded protein: CASRPLGTGVDEQYF.

The chain carries TRBV5-6 and TRBJ2-7, with TRBD2 matching over 10 bases. Germline values: CDR1 SGHDT, CDR2 YYEEEE. Losses at the gene ends were 1 base for V and 5 bases for J; bases not matched to a gene: 9. This CDR3 is built from 16 residues. DNA of the CDR3: TGTGCCAGCAGCTTGAAACCGGGACTAGCGACCCACGAGCAGTACTTC. It translates to CASSLKPGLATHEQYF.

The chain recombines TRBV2 with TRBJ1-2; D not certain. Germline values: CDR1 SNHLY, CDR2 FYNNEI. This CDR3 contains 10 residues. V lost 3 bases and J lost 9, with 5 bases in between. CDR3 sequence: CASSDGSYTF. The CDR3 DNA sequence: TGTGCCAGCAGTGACGGAAGCTACACCTTC.

V gene TRBV28 combines with J gene TRBJ2-7; D is perhaps TRBD1 (5 bases). Germline-derived CDR1 and CDR2 are MDHEN and SYDVKM. This CDR3 spans 16 amino acids. Trimming cost V 4 bases and J 2 bases, with 18 bases left between them. The CDR3 protein is CASSSSALRGPYEQYF. The CDR3 DNA reads as TGTGCCAGCAGTTCCTCGGCCCTTAGGGGCCCCTACGAGCAGTACTTC.

Here the CDR3 reads CASSQESGRGVSYNEQFF. In DNA, the CDR3 is TGTGCCAGCAGCCAAGAATCCGGCCGCGGGGTGTCCTACAATGAGCAGTTCTTC. The chain links TRBV4-2 to TRBJ2-1; the D gene is possibly TRBD2 (6 bases). Germline values: CDR1 LGHNA, CDR2 YNFKEQ. Between the trimmed V and J ends, which lost 0 bases and 1 base, there was a span of 16 bases. The CDR3 length is 18 residues.